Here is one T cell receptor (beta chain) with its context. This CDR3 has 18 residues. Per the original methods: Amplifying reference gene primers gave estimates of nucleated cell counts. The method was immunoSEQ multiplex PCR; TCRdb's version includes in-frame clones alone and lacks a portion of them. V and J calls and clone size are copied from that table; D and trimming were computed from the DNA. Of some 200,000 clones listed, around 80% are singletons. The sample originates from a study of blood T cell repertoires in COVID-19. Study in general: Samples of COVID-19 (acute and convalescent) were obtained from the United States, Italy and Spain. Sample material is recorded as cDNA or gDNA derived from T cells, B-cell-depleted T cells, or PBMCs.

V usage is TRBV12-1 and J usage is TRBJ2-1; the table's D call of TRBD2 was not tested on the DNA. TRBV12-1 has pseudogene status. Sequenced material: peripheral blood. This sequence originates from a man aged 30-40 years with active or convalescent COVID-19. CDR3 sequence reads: CASSFVGSAGGTYNEQFF. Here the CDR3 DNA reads TGTGCCAGCAGCTTTGTAGGCTCGGCGGGGGGGACCTACAATGAGCAGTTCTTC.